What follows are 16 T cell receptor beta chains derived from one specimen sequenced in a study of CD8+ T cells in alopecia areata. The treatment was: oral pan-JAK inhibitor, 5-10 mg twice daily. The sequencing template was cDNA reverse transcribed from extracted RNA. Generated by immunoSEQ multiplex PCR, the TCRdb table keeps only in-frame clones and is missing some. Found here are around 99,000 clones, 84% of them singletons; the top ten hold about 24%. Sequencing was performed on CD8+ T cells sorted from blood, taken at week 24, from a patient treated with tofacitinib. These receptors all come from a human donor with alopecia areata.

In DNA, the CDR3 is TGCGCCAGTAGGGACAGTTTAAATCAGCCCCAGCATTTT. This sequence encodes CASRDSLNQPQHF. J is TRBJ1-5 and V is TRBV10-2, with TRBD1 matching over 7 bases. The V gene's germline CDR1 is WSHSY and CDR2 SAAADI. The CDR3 has 13 amino acids. V trimming: 9 bases; J trimming: 4 bases; junction bases outside the gene matches: 6.

V usage is TRBV7-8 and J usage is TRBJ2-3; the D is unclear. Trimming removed 5 bases from V and 9 bases from J, with 6 bases in between. The CDR3 sequence is 10 residues long. Per the germline V gene, CDR1 is SGHVS and CDR2 is FQNEAQ. The CDR3 here is CASSPPTQYF. The DNA of the CDR3 is TGTGCCAGCAGCCCCCCGACGCAGTATTTT.

The V gene is TRBV29-1, the J gene TRBJ2-5; no clear D. The closer fit of TRBJ2-7 to the DNA end suggests the J call may be wrong. The CDR3 is 10 residues long. The V gene's germline CDR1 is SQVTM and CDR2 ANQGSEA. CDR3 sequence (DNA): TGCAGCGTTGTTCAGCGCGAGCAGTACTTC. Translating gives CSVVQREQYF.

This clone was counted a few times. This CDR3 is CASSLREDEQFF. CDR3 nucleotides: TGTGCCAGCAGCTTACGAGAGGATGAGCAGTTCTTC. The rearrangement uses TRBV7-3 and TRBJ2-1, with D unclear. The ends were cut back, 2 bases at V and 8 bases at J, with 7 bases in the middle. Germline V gives CDR1 SGHTA, CDR2 FQGTGA. The CDR3 is 12 amino acids.

The V gene is TRBV2, the J gene TRBJ1-1, with a tentative D call TRBD1 (5 bases). V was clipped by 3 bases and J by 4 bases, with 15 bases between them. CDR1 and CDR2 from the germline V gene are SNHLY and FYNNEI. The CDR3 covers 15 residues. CDR3: CASSDPGRAATEAFF. The CDR3 DNA reads TGTGCCAGCAGTGACCCGGGCAGGGCGGCCACTGAAGCTTTCTTT.

CDR3 region: CASSFRLAHEQYF. DNA of the CDR3: TGTGCCAGTAGTTTCCGGCTAGCACACGAGCAGTACTTC. This sequence joins TRBV19 and TRBJ2-7; maybe TRBD2 (5 bases). V was shortened by 5 bases and J by 5 bases, with 13 bases between the two germline ends. Germline V gives CDR1 LNHDA, CDR2 SQIVND (reference sequence). The CDR3 length is 13 residues.

A single count supports this clone. The chain joins TRBV27 to TRBJ2-1; 11 bases match TRBD2. V gave up 7 bases and J gave up 6 bases; unmatched junction bases: 8. The germline V gene has CDR1 MNHEY and CDR2 SMNVEV (reference sequence). The CDR3 loop spans 15 amino acids. CDR3 coding DNA: TGTGCCAGCACTCGGATTAGCGGGGGGGGCAATGAGCAGTTCTTC. It encodes CASTRISGGGNEQFF.

The chain employs TRBV7-9 and TRBJ2-1; 9 bases map to TRBD1. CDR3 length: 13 residues. Germline loops: CDR1 SEHNR, CDR2 FQNEAQ (reference sequence). The V and J ends lost 6 bases and 7 bases, in that order; junction bases with no gene match: 4. The DNA for the CDR3 is TGTGCCAGCAGACCACAGGGGGCAAATGAGCAGTTCTTC. Translation: CASRPQGANEQFF. Variable domain in full (rest from reference TRBV7-9 and TRBJ2-1): DTGVSQNPRHKITKRGQNVTFRCDPISEHNRLYWYRQTLGQGPEFLTYFQNEAQLEKSRLLSDRFSAERPKGSFSTLEIQRTEQGDSAMYLCASRPQGANEQFFGPGTRLTVL.

V and J are TRBV7-2 and TRBJ2-7; D gene uncertain. Germline V gene lookup returns CDR1 SGHTA and CDR2 FQGNSA. There are 13 residues in the CDR3. The V gene lost 5 bases and the J gene lost 4 bases, with 12 bases spanning the gap. CDR3 loop: CASSLQSLYEQYF. The CDR3 nucleotides are TGTGCCAGCAGCCTCCAGTCCCTTTACGAGCAGTACTTC.

The chain uses TRBV7-9 and TRBJ1-5; possible D gene TRBD1, 5 bases. Trimming pared 3 bases from V and 4 bases from J, leaving 16 bases between. There are 16 residues in the CDR3. Germline V gene lookup returns CDR1 SEHNR and CDR2 FQNEAQ (reference sequence). CDR3 loop: CASSLSGLGRNQPQHF. The CDR3 DNA reads TGTGCCAGCAGCTTGTCAGGGTTGGGGAGAAATCAGCCCCAGCATTTT.

The rearrangement uses TRBV10-3 and TRBJ1-2; the D gene is possibly TRBD1 (5 bases). The V gene lost 2 bases and the J gene lost 7 bases, with 17 bases spanning the gap. Looked up from germline, CDR1 is ENHRY and CDR2 is SYGVKD. There are 15 residues in the CDR3. In DNA, the CDR3 is TGTGCCATCAGTGAGGAGGCAGGCCCTAGGGGTGGCTACACCTTC. Encoded protein: CAISEEAGPRGGYTF.

V gene TRBV11-3 combines with J gene TRBJ2-1; 9 bases match TRBD2. The CDR3 totals 16 residues. Losses at the gene ends were 0 bases for V and 3 bases for J; bases not matched to a gene: 3. Germline V gives CDR1 SGHNT, CDR2 YENEEA. CDR3 nucleotides: TGTGCCAGCAGCTTAGAACCAGCGGGGGGCTACAATGAGCAGTTCTTC. Its protein product is CASSLEPAGGYNEQFF.

The chain recombines TRBV4-2 with TRBJ2-7, with 11 nucleotides matching TRBD2. Germline-derived CDR1 and CDR2 are LGHNA and YNFKEQ. V shed 4 bases, J shed 0 bases, and the junction held 5 bases outside the gene matches. CDR3 length: 16 residues. The CDR3: CASSPEGTSGSYEQYF. The CDR3 nucleotides are TGTGCCAGCAGCCCCGAGGGGACTAGCGGCTCCTACGAGCAGTACTTC.

The chain has TRBV4-1 and TRBJ2-7, with 7 bases aligning to TRBD1. This CDR3 region has 15 residues. Per germline, CDR1 MGHRA and CDR2 YSYEKL. V lost 5 bases to trimming and J lost 4 bases; unmatched junction nucleotides: 11. CDR3 DNA sequence: TGCGCCAGCAGCTTATCCGGGACAGCTCCTTACGAGCAGTACTTC. Translation: CASSLSGTAPYEQYF.

This clone was detected only a few times. V is TRBV5-5 and J is TRBJ2-7, with no clear D. The CDR3 length is 15 residues. Germline assignment: CDR1 SGHKS and CDR2 YYEKEE (reference sequence). Deletions cut 4 bases from V and 0 bases from J, with 14 bases between. The CDR3 DNA follows: TGTGCCAGCAGCCTCGGGCCGGAGAGCTCCTACGAGCAGTACTTC. Translating it yields CASSLGPESSYEQYF.

This chain joins TRBV9 and TRBJ2-3; no firm D call. V lost 1 base and J lost 5, with 11 bases in between. This CDR3 has 14 amino acids. CDR1 SGDLS and CDR2 YYNGEE come from the germline V gene. The CDR3 nucleotides read TGTGCCAGCAGCGTAAAACCAAATGTAGATACGCAGTATTTT. Residues: CASSVKPNVDTQYF.